This T cell receptor beta chain was recorded in a study of cytomegalovirus exposure and HLA in healthy donors. As to this clone: Antigen unknown.

PCR used 60 Vbeta primers and 13 Jbeta primers. Clones were sequenced by immunoSEQ multiplex PCR, and TCRdb holds only the in-frame ones, with some missing. The sample holds 150,000 to 200,000 clones, around 83% seen once. Study-wide points: Most of the CMV-associated TCR beta chains (in a later analysis) appeared to be HLA-restricted. The authors confirmed in vitro that a few CMV-associated chains were specific for CMV antigens. Overall, about 160 TCR beta chains were annotated as cytomegalovirus-associated. Later analysis demonstrated an association between a missense DCLRE1C variant and TCR beta V- and J-gene trimming.

Trimming took 1 base from V and 10 from J, leaving 14 bases between them. This CDR3 is built from 13 residues. Germline assignment: CDR1 SGHTA and CDR2 FQGNSA. The rearrangement links TRBV7-2 to TRBJ2-7; possible D gene TRBD2, 5 bases. Input material: PBMCs. The TCR comes from a man in his fifties or sixties in good health and CMV-seronegative. The CDR3 DNA follows: TGTGCCAGCAGCTTAGGGGCCCAACGGACTCAGTACTTC. Encoded protein: CASSLGAQRTQYF.